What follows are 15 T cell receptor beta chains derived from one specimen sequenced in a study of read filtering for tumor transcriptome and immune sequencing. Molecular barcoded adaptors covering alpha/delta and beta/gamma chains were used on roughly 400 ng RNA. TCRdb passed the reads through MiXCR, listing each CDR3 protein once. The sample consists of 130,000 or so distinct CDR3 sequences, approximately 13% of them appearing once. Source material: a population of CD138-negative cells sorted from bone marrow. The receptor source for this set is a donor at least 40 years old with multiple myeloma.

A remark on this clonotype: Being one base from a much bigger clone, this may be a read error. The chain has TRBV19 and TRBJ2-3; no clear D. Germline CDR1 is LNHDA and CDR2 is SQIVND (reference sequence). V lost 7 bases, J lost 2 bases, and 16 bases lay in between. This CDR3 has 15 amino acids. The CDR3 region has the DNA TGTGCCAGTACCCGGGTGGGCGAGTTCACAGATACGCAGTATTTT. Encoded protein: CASTRVGEFTDTQYF.

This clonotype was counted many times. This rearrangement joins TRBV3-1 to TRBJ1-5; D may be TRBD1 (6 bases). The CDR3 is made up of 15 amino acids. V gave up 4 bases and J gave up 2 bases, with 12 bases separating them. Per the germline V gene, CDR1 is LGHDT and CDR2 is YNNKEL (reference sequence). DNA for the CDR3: TGTGCCAGCAGCCTCGGGACACGGGGCAATCAGCCCCAGCATTTT. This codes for CASSLGTRGNQPQHF.

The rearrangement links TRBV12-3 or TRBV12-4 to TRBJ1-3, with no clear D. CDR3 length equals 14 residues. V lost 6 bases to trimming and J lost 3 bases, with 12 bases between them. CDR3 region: CASSPFRNGNTIYF. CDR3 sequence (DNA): TGTGCCAGCAGCCCTTTCAGGAATGGAAACACCATATATTTT.

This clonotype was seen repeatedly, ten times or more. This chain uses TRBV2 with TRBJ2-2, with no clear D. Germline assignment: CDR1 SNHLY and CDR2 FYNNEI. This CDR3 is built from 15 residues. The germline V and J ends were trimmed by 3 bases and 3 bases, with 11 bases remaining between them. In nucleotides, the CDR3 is TGTGCCAGCAGTGAGGTGGGCAGGTACACCGGGGAGCTGTTTTTT. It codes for CASSEVGRYTGELFF.

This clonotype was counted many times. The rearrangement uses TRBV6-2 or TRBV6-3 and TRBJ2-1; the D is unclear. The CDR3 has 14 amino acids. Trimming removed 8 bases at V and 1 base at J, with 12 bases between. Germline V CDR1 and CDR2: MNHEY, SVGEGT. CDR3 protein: CASLRGQSYNEQFF. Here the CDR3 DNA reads TGTGCCAGCCTCCGTGGCCAATCCTACAATGAGCAGTTCTTC.

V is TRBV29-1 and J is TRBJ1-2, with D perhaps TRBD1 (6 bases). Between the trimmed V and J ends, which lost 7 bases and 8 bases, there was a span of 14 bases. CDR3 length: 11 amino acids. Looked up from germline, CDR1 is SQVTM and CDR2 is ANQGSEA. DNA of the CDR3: TGCAGCGCGTGGACAGCCTACGGCTACACCTTC. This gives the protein CSAWTAYGYTF.

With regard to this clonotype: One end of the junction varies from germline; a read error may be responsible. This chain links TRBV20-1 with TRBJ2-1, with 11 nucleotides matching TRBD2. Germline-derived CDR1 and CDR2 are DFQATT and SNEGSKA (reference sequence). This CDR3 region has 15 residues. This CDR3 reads CSAPTSGSSYNEQSF. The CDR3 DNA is TGTAGTGCTCCAACTAGCGGGAGCTCCTACAATGAGCAGTCCTTC.

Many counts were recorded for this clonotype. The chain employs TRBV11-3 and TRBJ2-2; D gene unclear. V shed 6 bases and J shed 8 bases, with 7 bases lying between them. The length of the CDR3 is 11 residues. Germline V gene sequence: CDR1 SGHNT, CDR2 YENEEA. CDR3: CASRGAGELFF. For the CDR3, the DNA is TGTGCCAGCAGGGGTGCAGGGGAGCTGTTTTTT.

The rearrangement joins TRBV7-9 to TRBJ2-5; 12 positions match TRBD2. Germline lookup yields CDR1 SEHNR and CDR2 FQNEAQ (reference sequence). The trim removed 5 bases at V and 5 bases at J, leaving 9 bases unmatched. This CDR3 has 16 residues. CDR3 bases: TGTGCCAGCAGCAAAAGACTAGCGGGAGTCGCGGAGACCCAGTACTTC. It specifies CASSKRLAGVAETQYF.

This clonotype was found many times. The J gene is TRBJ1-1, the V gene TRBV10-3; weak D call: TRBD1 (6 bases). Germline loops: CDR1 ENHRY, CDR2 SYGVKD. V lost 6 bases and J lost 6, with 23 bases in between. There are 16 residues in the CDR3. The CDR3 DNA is TGTGCCATCAGCGCAACACAGGGTCGGTCTGTCGCTGAAGCTTTCTTT. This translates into CAISATQGRSVAEAFF.

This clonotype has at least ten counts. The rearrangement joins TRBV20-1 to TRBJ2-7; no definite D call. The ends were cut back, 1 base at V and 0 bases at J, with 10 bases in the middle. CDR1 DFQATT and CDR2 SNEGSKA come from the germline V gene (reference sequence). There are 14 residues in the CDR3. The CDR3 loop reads CSARGLSSSYEQYF. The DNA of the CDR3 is TGCAGTGCTAGAGGGCTTTCATCCTCCTACGAGCAGTACTTC.

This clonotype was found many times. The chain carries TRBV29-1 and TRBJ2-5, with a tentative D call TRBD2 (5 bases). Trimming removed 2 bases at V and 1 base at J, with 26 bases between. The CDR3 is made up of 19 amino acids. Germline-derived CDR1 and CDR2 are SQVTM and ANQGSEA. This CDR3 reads CSVELFTRTEVKFQETQYF. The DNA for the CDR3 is TGCAGCGTTGAATTATTCACTCGGACGGAGGTAAAATTCCAAGAGACCCAGTACTTC.

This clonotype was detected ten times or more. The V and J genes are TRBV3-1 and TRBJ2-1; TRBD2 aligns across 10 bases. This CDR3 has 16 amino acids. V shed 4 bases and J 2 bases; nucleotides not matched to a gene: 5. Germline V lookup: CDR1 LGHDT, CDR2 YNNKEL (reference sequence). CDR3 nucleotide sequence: TGTGCCAGCAGCCCGGGGGGACTAGCGACCTACAATGAGCAGTTCTTC. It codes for CASSPGGLATYNEQFF.

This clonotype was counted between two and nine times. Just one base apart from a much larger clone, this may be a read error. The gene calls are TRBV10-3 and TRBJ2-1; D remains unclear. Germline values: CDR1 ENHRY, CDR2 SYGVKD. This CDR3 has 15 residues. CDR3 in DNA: TGTGCCATCAGTGAGTCGGAGAGCTCCTACAATGAGCGGTTCTTC. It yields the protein CAISESESSYNERFF.

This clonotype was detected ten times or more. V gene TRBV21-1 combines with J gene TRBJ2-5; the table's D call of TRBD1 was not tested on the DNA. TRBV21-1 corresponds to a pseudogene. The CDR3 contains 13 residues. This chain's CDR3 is CASSSQRGETQYF. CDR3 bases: TGTGCCAGCAGCTCACAGAGGGGGGAGACCCAGTACTTC.